These 22 T cell receptor beta chains came from one sample sequenced in a study of T cells in Graves' hyperthyroidism and ophthalmopathy. Amplified TCR beta CDR3 regions came from RNA transcripts. Using the HTBI primer set, a first-round RT-PCR was run on the TCR CDR3. TCRdb reanalysed the multiplex PCR reads using MiXCR and keeps one entry per CDR3 protein. The data contain 360,000 or so distinct CDR3 sequences, about 18% of them singletons. The sample consisted of blood. Receptors were obtained from a woman aged 18-30 years with Graves' hyperthyroidism.

This clonotype was counted at least ten times. The chain carries TRBV20-1 and TRBJ1-5; TRBD1 aligns across 7 bases. This CDR3 is built from 15 residues. Germline V gene data show CDR1 as DFQATT and CDR2 as SNEGSKA (reference sequence). The J segment lost 3 bases and the V segment lost 3 bases, leaving 8 bases of the junction unmatched. CDR3 sequence (DNA): TGCAGTGCTAGCGCGCCGGGACAGCTCAATCAGCCCCAGCATTTT. Its translation: CSASAPGQLNQPQHF.

V and J are TRBV12-3 or TRBV12-4 and TRBJ2-7; D perhaps matches TRBD1 (6 bases). V dropped 3 bases and J dropped 4 bases, with 13 bases sitting between them. CDR3 size: 14 residues. CDR3 bases: TGTGCCAGCAGTTTTTGGGACAAGAATTACGAGCAGTACTTC. Protein sequence: CASSFWDKNYEQYF.

At least ten counts were recorded for this clonotype. The chain recombines TRBV5-1 with TRBJ1-3, with unresolved D. The CDR3 consists of 16 residues. The V and J ends lost 0 bases and 0 bases respectively, with 10 bases between them. The germline CDR1 and CDR2 sequences are SGHRS and YFSETQ. The CDR3 loop is CASSLGSRDSGNTIYF. DNA for the CDR3: TGCGCCAGCAGCTTGGGAAGTCGCGACTCTGGAAACACCATATATTTT. The entire variable domain, with the rest obtained from reference TRBV5-1 and TRBJ1-3, is as follows: KAGVTQTPRYLIKTRGQQVTLSCSPISGHRSVSWYQQTPGQGLQFLFEYFSETQRNKGNFPGRFSGRQFSNSRSEMNVSTLELGDSALYLCASSLGSRDSGNTIYFGEGSWLTVV.

The V gene is TRBV29-1, the J gene TRBJ1-3; D not certain. Germline V gene lookup returns CDR1 SQVTM and CDR2 ANQGSEA. This CDR3 spans 14 amino acids. V was cut by 4 bases and J by 3 bases, with 13 bases left in between. CDR3: CSVAFRSRGNTIYF. CDR3 sequence (DNA): TGCAGCGTTGCTTTCAGATCCCGTGGAAACACCATATATTTT. The full variable domain, rest sourced from reference TRBV29-1 and TRBJ1-3, is SAVISQKPSRDICQRGTSLTIQCQVDSQVTMMFWYRQQPGQSLTLIATANQGSEATYESGFVIDKFPISRPNLTFSTLTVSNMSPEDSSIYLCSVAFRSRGNTIYFGEGSWLTVV.

Ten or more counts support this clonotype. The chain combines TRBV9 with TRBJ1-1; no reliable D call. Germline CDR1 and CDR2: SGDLS and YYNGEE. V lost 2 bases to trimming and J lost 7 bases, with 15 bases between them. This CDR3 contains 14 residues. CDR3 nucleotide sequence: TGTGCCAGCAGCGTCGGACCTGACGGTGGTGAAGCTTTCTTT. Residues: CASSVGPDGGEAFF.

This clonotype has at least ten counts. The chain employs TRBV20-1 and TRBJ2-7; D may be TRBD2 (7 bases). Trimming left V 5 bases short and J 5 bases short, with 22 bases between. The CDR3 is 15 residues long. CDR1 DFQATT and CDR2 SNEGSKA come from the germline V gene (reference sequence). CDR3 sequence reads: CSAWGGRQENDEQYF. The CDR3 nucleotides are TGCAGTGCTTGGGGGGGGCGGCAGGAGAACGACGAGCAGTACTTC.

This clonotype has a count of ten or more. The V gene is TRBV20-1, the J gene TRBJ2-5; either TRBD1 or TRBD2 may supply D (6 bases each). This CDR3 is 13 amino acids long. The germline gives CDR1 DFQATT, CDR2 SNEGSKA (reference sequence). Trimming took 4 bases from V and 5 from J, leaving 14 bases between them. The CDR3 sequence: CSAIDRGPETQYF. For the CDR3, the DNA is TGCAGTGCTATAGACCGGGGGCCCGAGACCCAGTACTTC.

Many counts were recorded for this clonotype. The rearrangement uses TRBV29-1 and TRBJ1-1; D is unclear. Trimming took 0 bases from V and 6 from J, leaving 8 bases between them. The CDR3 has 12 amino acids. Germline lookup yields CDR1 SQVTM and CDR2 ANQGSEA. The CDR3 DNA reads as TGCAGCGTTGAAGAAGCGGTGGCTGAAGCTTTCTTT. This translates into CSVEEAVAEAFF.

Many counts were recorded for this clonotype. The chain combines TRBV7-3 with TRBJ2-5; D not resolved. The CDR3 is made up of 13 amino acids. V lost 2 bases, J lost 2 bases, and 6 bases lay in between. CDR1 and CDR2 from the germline V gene are SGHTA and FQGTGA. CDR3 sequence reads: CASSLQTQETQYF. The CDR3 DNA is TGTGCCAGCAGCTTACAGACTCAAGAGACCCAGTACTTC.

This clonotype occurred many times. The chain joins TRBV11-1 to TRBJ1-2; 8 bases are a match to TRBD1. Germline V gene lookup returns CDR1 SGHAT and CDR2 FQDESV (reference sequence). The trim removed 5 bases at V and 7 bases at J, leaving 6 bases unmatched. This CDR3 is 13 amino acids long. In nucleotides, the CDR3 is TGTGCCAGCAGCACCCGGACAGGGATTGGCTACACCTTC. It translates to CASSTRTGIGYTF.

The J gene is TRBJ1-5, the V gene TRBV28, with 9 bases lining up with TRBD1. The length of the CDR3 is 15 residues. Germline assignment: CDR1 MDHEN and CDR2 SYDVKM. J was trimmed by 4 bases and V by 5 bases; bases with no gene match: 6. This CDR3 reads CASSPGQGRNQPQHF. As DNA, the CDR3 is TGTGCCAGCAGTCCCGGACAGGGGAGAAATCAGCCCCAGCATTTT.

In its sample, this clonotype was seen once. Germline is not matched at one junction end, which may reflect a read error. CDR3 sequence: CASSETTGGTEACF. As DNA, the CDR3 is TGTGCCAGCTCAGAAACTACAGGGGGTACTGAAGCTTGCTTT. The chain recombines TRBV18 with TRBJ1-1; 8 bases match TRBD1. The germline CDR1 and CDR2 sequences are KGHSH and LQKENI. The CDR3 is 14 residues long.

V is TRBV25-1 and J is TRBJ2-5; 7 nucleotides agree with TRBD1. Germline CDR1 and CDR2: MGHDK and SYGVNS. V shed 2 bases and J 0 bases; nucleotides not matched to a gene: 6. The CDR3 contains 16 residues. CDR3 residues: CASSERGTEDQETQYF. The CDR3 DNA follows: TGTGCCAGCAGTGAAAGGGGGACAGAGGACCAAGAGACCCAGTACTTC.

This clonotype was seen ten or more times. V gene TRBV11-2 combines with J gene TRBJ2-5; D uncertain. The V end was cut by 7 bases, the J end by 2 bases, with 17 bases between. This CDR3 region has 15 residues. The V gene's germline CDR1 is SGHAT and CDR2 FQNNGV. The CDR3 spells CASTYPYLVQETQYF. DNA for the CDR3: TGTGCCAGCACCTATCCTTATTTGGTTCAAGAGACCCAGTACTTC.

The rearrangement links TRBV9 to TRBJ1-2; D remains ambiguous. Germline values: CDR1 SGDLS, CDR2 YYNGEE. This CDR3 comprises 14 residues. Trimming took off 3 bases at V and 4 bases at J, with 13 bases between the two ends. CDR3 sequence (DNA): TGTGCCAGCAGCGATGAAGTCGAGCGCTATGGCTACACCTTC. Protein product: CASSDEVERYGYTF.

On this clonotype: At one of its ends the junction is not consistent with the germline gene, which may arise from a read error. Here the CDR3 DNA reads TGTGCCAGCAGAGAGCTGATCCCACCGACCCCCTACGGGCAGTACTTC. Protein product: CASRELIPPTPYGQYF. The chain is built from TRBV6-2 or TRBV6-3 and TRBJ2-7; D remains ambiguous. The CDR3 loop spans 16 amino acids. The germline CDR1 and CDR2 sequences are MNHEY and SVGEGT.

In its sample, this clonotype was seen many times. The rearrangement links TRBV20-1 to TRBJ2-7; possibly TRBD2 for D (7 bases). The germline gives CDR1 DFQATT, CDR2 SNEGSKA (reference sequence). Trimming pared 3 bases from V and 2 bases from J, leaving 17 bases between. This CDR3 spans 15 amino acids. DNA for the CDR3: TGCAGTGCTAGTCGGGAGGAGGACAGAACCTACGAGCAGTACTTC. Amino acids: CSASREEDRTYEQYF.

The chain recombines TRBV27 with TRBJ1-5, with D possibly being TRBD1 (5 bases). Trimming pared 6 bases from V and 7 bases from J, leaving 22 bases between. The CDR3 has 16 amino acids. Germline V lookup: CDR1 MNHEY, CDR2 SMNVEV (reference sequence). The CDR3 reads CASSLRDLARGQPQHF. The CDR3 nucleotides read TGTGCCAGCAGCCTCCGGGACCTAGCCCGGGGGCAGCCCCAGCATTTT.

This clonotype has a handful of counts. This CDR3 reads CASSKNQGANTEAFF. The CDR3 bases are TGTGCCAGCAGTAAGAACCAGGGGGCCAACACTGAAGCTTTCTTT. The chain joins TRBV6-1 to TRBJ1-1; TRBD1 agrees at 8 bases. Germline CDR1 is MNHNS and CDR2 is SASEGT. Trimming took 5 bases from V and 2 from J; bases not matched to a gene: 7. The CDR3 is made up of 15 amino acids.

Note on this clonotype: A read error is possible here, since a much larger clone lies one base away. This CDR3 fails to terminate in the conserved phenylalanine or tryptophan, so it likely reflects a read error. This CDR3 is CSARSRQGGYGYTY. The CDR3 DNA follows: TGCAGTGCTAGATCCCGACAGGGCGGCTATGGCTACACCTAC. The chain couples TRBV20-1 to TRBJ1-2; 7 nucleotides match TRBD1. The CDR3 totals 14 residues. The junction had 7 bases not matched to a gene; V was cut back by 2 bases and J by 4 bases. Germline CDR1 DFQATT, CDR2 SNEGSKA (reference sequence).

This clonotype has at least ten counts. V gene TRBV10-1 combines with J gene TRBJ1-1; D remains ambiguous. CDR1 is WNHNN and CDR2 is SYGVQD in the germline V gene (reference sequence). V dropped 5 bases and J dropped 2 bases, with 9 bases sitting between them. CDR3 length: 13 residues. CDR3 in amino acids: CASSTGTNTEAFF. DNA of the CDR3: TGCGCCAGCAGTACTGGTACTAACACTGAAGCTTTCTTT.

This clonotype has a count of ten or more. The DNA for the CDR3 is TGCAGCGTTGAAGATGGGATAGCGGGGGATTTGAACATTCAGTACTTC. Encoded protein: CSVEDGIAGDLNIQYF. The J gene is TRBJ2-4, the V gene TRBV29-1; 9 positions agree with TRBD2. The CDR3 is 16 residues long. Per the germline V gene, CDR1 is SQVTM and CDR2 is ANQGSEA. Unmatched junction bases numbered 10, after V lost 0 bases and J lost 7 bases.